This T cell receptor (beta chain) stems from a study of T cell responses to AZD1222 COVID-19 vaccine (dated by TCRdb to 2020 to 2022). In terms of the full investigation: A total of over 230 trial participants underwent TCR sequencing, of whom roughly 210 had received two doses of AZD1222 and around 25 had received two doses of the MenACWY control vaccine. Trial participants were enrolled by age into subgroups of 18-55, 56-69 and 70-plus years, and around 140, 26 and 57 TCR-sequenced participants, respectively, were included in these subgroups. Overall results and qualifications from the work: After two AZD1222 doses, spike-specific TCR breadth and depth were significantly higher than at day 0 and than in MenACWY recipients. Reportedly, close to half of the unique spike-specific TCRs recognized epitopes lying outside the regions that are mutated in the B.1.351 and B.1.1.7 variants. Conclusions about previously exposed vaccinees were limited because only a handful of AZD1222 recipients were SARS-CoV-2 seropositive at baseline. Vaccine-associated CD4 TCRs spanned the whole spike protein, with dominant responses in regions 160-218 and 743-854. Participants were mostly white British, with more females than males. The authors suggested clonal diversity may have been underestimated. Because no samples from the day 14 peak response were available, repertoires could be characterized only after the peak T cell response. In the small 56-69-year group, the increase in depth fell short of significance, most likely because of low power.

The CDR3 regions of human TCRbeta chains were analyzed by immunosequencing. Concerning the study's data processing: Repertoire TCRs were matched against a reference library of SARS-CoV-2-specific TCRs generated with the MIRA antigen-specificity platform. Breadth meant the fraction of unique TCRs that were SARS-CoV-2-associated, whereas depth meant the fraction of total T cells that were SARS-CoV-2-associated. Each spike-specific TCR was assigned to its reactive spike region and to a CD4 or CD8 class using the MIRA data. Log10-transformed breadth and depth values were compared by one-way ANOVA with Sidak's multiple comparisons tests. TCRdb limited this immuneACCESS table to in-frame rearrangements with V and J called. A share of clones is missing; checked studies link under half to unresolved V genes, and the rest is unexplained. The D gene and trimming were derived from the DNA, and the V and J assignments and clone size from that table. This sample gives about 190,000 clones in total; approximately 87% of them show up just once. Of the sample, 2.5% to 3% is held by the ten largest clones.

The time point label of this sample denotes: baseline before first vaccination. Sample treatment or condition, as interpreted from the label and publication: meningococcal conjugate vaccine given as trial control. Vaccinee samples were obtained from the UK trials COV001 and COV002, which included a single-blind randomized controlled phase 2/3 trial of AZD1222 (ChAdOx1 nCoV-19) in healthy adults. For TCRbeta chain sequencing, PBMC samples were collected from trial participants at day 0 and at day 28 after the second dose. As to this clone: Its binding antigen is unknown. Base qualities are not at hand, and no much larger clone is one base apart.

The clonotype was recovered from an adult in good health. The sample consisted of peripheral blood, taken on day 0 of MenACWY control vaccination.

Here the CDR3 is given as CASSAPDTSETDTQYF. The DNA sequence follows: TGTGCCAGCAGCGCCCCGGACACCTCGGAGACAGATACGCAGTATTTT. The rearrangement joined TRBV7-3 to TRBJ2-3; tentative D gene TRBD1, with 5 bases matching. CDR1 SGHTA and CDR2 FQGTGA are derived from the germline V gene. V is clipped by 5 bases and J by 3 bases, and the sequence between their germline boundaries is 18 bases long. Measured from the cysteine to the phenylalanine, the CDR3 is 16 residues long. Solely the CDR3 DNA is kept, with 48 bases framed from the first base.